What follows are 30 T cell receptor beta chains derived from one specimen sequenced in a study of T cell changes during pregnancy in multiple sclerosis. Sequencing used immunoSEQ multiplex PCR; TCRdb keeps in-frame clones, though not all of them. Seen here are under 55,000 clones, roughly nine tenths observed once, and the top ten hold 9.5% to 13%. This specimen consisted of CD8+ T cells from peripheral blood mononuclear cells, obtained after pregnancy. These receptors were obtained from a female donor with multiple sclerosis, enrolled in a pregnancy study.

The chain joins TRBV6-1 to TRBJ2-1; TRBD2 might be the D (5 bases). Germline CDR1 is MNHNS and CDR2 is SASEGT. CDR3 length equals 15 residues. V dropped 2 bases and J dropped 2 bases, with 10 bases sitting between them. CDR3 protein: CASSESGEPYNEQFF. As DNA, the CDR3 is TGTGCCAGCAGTGAAAGCGGCGAGCCCTACAATGAGCAGTTCTTC.

This clone has a single count. The J gene is TRBJ2-1, the V gene TRBV7-8; D ambiguous. V was cut by 5 bases and J by 4 bases, with 12 bases left in between. CDR1 and CDR2 from the germline V gene are SGHVS and FQNEAQ. The CDR3 is made up of 14 amino acids. CDR3 region: CASSPGPKYNEQFF. CDR3 nucleotide sequence: TGTGCCAGCAGCCCTGGGCCCAAATACAATGAGCAGTTCTTC.

J is TRBJ1-1 and V is TRBV29-1; no clear D gene. This CDR3 is 13 amino acids long. The germline V gene has CDR1 SQVTM and CDR2 ANQGSEA. Trimming shortened V by 7 bases and J by 5 bases, and 17 bases separated the two germline ends. This chain's CDR3 is CSAFPGGETEAFF. The CDR3 coding sequence is TGCAGCGCCTTTCCGGGTGGTGAAACTGAAGCTTTCTTT.

In its sample, this clone was seen once. The J gene is TRBJ2-7, the V gene TRBV14, with TRBD1 identical over 8 bases. V dropped 1 base and J dropped 4; count of bases not matched to a gene: 12. Germline values: CDR1 SGHDN, CDR2 FVKESK. CDR3 size: 17 residues. CDR3 loop: CASSQGAPGQVLYEQYF. CDR3 bases: TGTGCCAGCAGCCAAGGGGCACCGGGACAGGTTCTATACGAGCAGTACTTC.

This chain joins TRBV4-2 and TRBJ2-3; 7 bases map to TRBD2. This CDR3 spans 17 amino acids. The V and J ends lost 1 base and 0 bases, in that order; junction bases with no gene match: 7. Germline lookup yields CDR1 LGHNA and CDR2 YNFKEQ. This CDR3 reads CASSQGWSGESTDTQYF. CDR3 bases: TGTGCCAGCAGCCAAGGGTGGAGCGGGGAAAGCACAGATACGCAGTATTTT.

This rearrangement joins TRBV14 to TRBJ2-7, with 7 bases fitting TRBD1. After removal of 1 base from V and 6 bases from J, the junction contained 6 bases not matched to a gene. The CDR3 totals 14 residues. Germline V gives CDR1 SGHDN, CDR2 FVKESK. The CDR3 is CASSQVVQGSEQYF. The DNA of the CDR3 is TGTGCCAGCAGCCAAGTAGTACAGGGGAGCGAGCAGTACTTC. Complete variable domain (other parts from reference TRBV14 and TRBJ2-7): EAGVTQFPSHSVIEKGQTVTLRCDPISGHDNLYWYRRVMGKEIKFLLHFVKESKQDESGMPNNRFLAERTGGTYSTLKVQPAELEDSGVYFCASSQVVQGSEQYFGPGTRLTVT.

The CDR3 DNA reads TGTGCCAGCAGTTTACGAGCGGGGGGGGTAGATACGCAGTATTTT. Translation: CASSLRAGGVDTQYF. The chain joins TRBV27 to TRBJ2-3; 10 bases are a match to TRBD2. The CDR3 extends over 15 amino acids. Germline V lookup: CDR1 MNHEY, CDR2 SMNVEV (reference sequence). V lost 2 bases to trimming and J lost 5 bases; unmatched junction nucleotides: 4.

CDR3 amino acids: CSVEDDWRAGPKGGYTF. The CDR3 nucleotides read TGCAGCGTTGAAGATGATTGGAGGGCAGGCCCCAAGGGTGGCTACACCTTC. The chain has TRBV29-1 and TRBJ1-2; D not resolved. The CDR3 contains 17 residues. Germline CDR1 SQVTM, CDR2 ANQGSEA. V shed 0 bases and J shed 7 bases, with 24 bases lying between them.

V gene TRBV6-6 combines with J gene TRBJ2-3; 9 bases map to TRBD2. V dropped 3 bases and J dropped 1; count of bases not matched to a gene: 2. The CDR3 sequence is 15 residues long. The germline CDR1 and CDR2 sequences are MNHNY and SVGAGI (reference sequence). Written as DNA, the CDR3 is TGTGCCAGCAGTTATTTAGCGGGGGGCACAGATACGCAGTATTTT. The encoded protein is CASSYLAGGTDTQYF.

This clone was observed a single time. The V call is TRBV19, the J call TRBJ2-1, with TRBD2 as a possible D gene (5 bases). Deletions cut 5 bases from V and 0 bases from J, with 11 bases between. Germline-derived CDR1 and CDR2 are LNHDA and SQIVND (reference sequence). The CDR3 extends over 15 amino acids. The CDR3: CASSLDGSSYNEQFF. The CDR3 DNA sequence: TGTGCCAGTAGTCTCGATGGGAGCTCCTACAATGAGCAGTTCTTC.

This chain links TRBV30 with TRBJ2-7; TRBD1 matches 8 bases. The CDR3 loop spans 13 amino acids. Germline lookup yields CDR1 GTSNPN and CDR2 SVGIG (reference sequence). Losses at the gene ends were 5 bases for V and 3 bases for J; bases not matched to a gene: 6. CDR3 region: CAWEGGQGYEQYF. CDR3 DNA sequence: TGTGCCTGGGAGGGAGGACAGGGCTACGAGCAGTACTTC.

This CDR3 reads CASTPLGGGLGGELFF. As DNA, the CDR3 is TGTGCCAGCACCCCTTTAGGGGGGGGCTTGGGCGGGGAGCTGTTTTTT. V usage is TRBV5-8 and J usage is TRBJ2-2; the D gene is possibly TRBD2 (7 bases). Trimming took off 6 bases at V and 7 bases at J, with 22 bases between the two ends. The germline V gene has CDR1 SGHTS and CDR2 YDEGEE. CDR3 length: 16 residues.

The chain links TRBV10-3 to TRBJ2-3; 8 nucleotides match TRBD1. Germline CDR1 reads ENHRY; CDR2 reads SYGVKD. The trim removed 8 bases at V and 2 bases at J, leaving 9 bases unmatched. This CDR3 region has 15 residues. The CDR3 spells CAIATGADVTDTQYF. The CDR3 bases are TGTGCCATCGCGACAGGGGCTGACGTCACAGATACGCAGTATTTT.

This clone was detected only once. The rearrangement joins TRBV5-4 to TRBJ2-5, with D hard to call. Germline CDR1 is SGHNT and CDR2 is YYREEE (reference sequence). The CDR3 length is 12 residues. V was clipped by 4 bases and J by 3 bases, with 7 bases between them. CDR3 in amino acids: CASSPNEETQYF. CDR3 nucleotide sequence: TGTGCCAGCAGCCCCAATGAAGAGACCCAGTACTTC.

The chain uses TRBV11-2 and TRBJ2-7; D not certain. Trimming pared 7 bases from V and 4 bases from J, leaving 20 bases between. Germline lookup yields CDR1 SGHAT and CDR2 FQNNGV. The CDR3 is 15 residues long. CDR3 nucleotides: TGTGCCAGCACACCATACTTAACAGAAACTTACGAGCAGTACTTC. It translates to CASTPYLTETYEQYF.

The chain combines TRBV5-3 with TRBJ2-2; D is uncertain. Being an ORF, TRBV5-3 has a function that is uncertain. The V end lost 4 bases, the J end lost 4 bases, and 17 bases lay between the germline ends. CDR3 size: 16 residues. The CDR3 DNA reads as TGTGCCAGAAGCGCCCGGCGGCGGCAGATCACCGGGGAGCTGTTTTTT. Amino acids: CARSARRRQITGELFF.

This chain connects TRBV13 to TRBJ2-7; 9 bases agree with TRBD1. Germline CDR1 reads PRHDT; CDR2 reads FYEKMQ (reference sequence). V lost 5 bases, J lost 3 bases, and 8 bases stayed unmatched. The CDR3 has 15 residues. The CDR3 region has the DNA TGTGCCAGCAGCGCCGCCGGGACAGGGTTCTACGAGCAGTACTTC. This gives the protein CASSAAGTGFYEQYF.

V and J are TRBV28 and TRBJ1-1; D perhaps matches TRBD1 (6 bases). This CDR3 is 16 amino acids long. Germline lookup yields CDR1 MDHEN and CDR2 SYDVKM. V was clipped by 5 bases and J by 3 bases, with 19 bases between them. CDR3 nucleotide sequence: TGTGCCAGCAGTGACCCCATGGAAGAGGGGGACACTGAAGCTTTCTTT. Translated: CASSDPMEEGDTEAFF.

The CDR3 protein is CASSSQGYQDQPQHF. The DNA for the CDR3 is TGTGCCAGCAGTTCGCAGGGTTATCAGGATCAGCCCCAGCATTTT. The chain recombines TRBV28 with TRBJ1-5, with TRBD1 as a possible D gene (5 bases). Germline CDR1 is MDHEN and CDR2 is SYDVKM. Trimming took 4 bases from V and 5 from J, leaving 15 bases between them. The CDR3 length is 15 residues.

J is TRBJ2-7 and V is TRBV9, with TRBD2 matching 7 bases. With V trimmed by 3 bases and J by 2 bases, 8 bases remained unmatched. In germline, CDR1 is SGDLS, CDR2 YYNGEE. The CDR3 has 15 amino acids. As DNA, the CDR3 is TGTGCCAGCAGCGCGGGTGGGGGGGAAACCTACGAGCAGTACTTC. It translates to CASSAGGGETYEQYF. The full variable domain, rest sourced from reference TRBV9 and TRBJ2-7, is DSGVTQTPKHLITATGQRVTLRCSPRSGDLSVYWYQQSLDQGLQFLIQYYNGEERAKGNILERFSAQQFPDLHSELNLSSLELGDSALYFCASSAGGGETYEQYFGPGTRLTVT.

The chain carries TRBV15 and TRBJ1-5, with 7 bases lining up with TRBD1. J lost 3 bases, V lost 0 bases, and 2 bases had no gene match. CDR1 LNHNV and CDR2 YYDKDF come from the germline V gene (reference sequence). This CDR3 contains 15 residues. The CDR3 nucleotides are TGTGCCACCAGCAGAGACAGGGGGAACAATCAGCCCCAGCATTTT. Translating gives CATSRDRGNNQPQHF.

The chain employs TRBV7-6 and TRBJ2-2; weak D call: TRBD1 (5 bases). Looked up from germline, CDR1 is SGHVS and CDR2 is FNYEAQ. The CDR3 loop spans 16 amino acids. Trimming shortened V by 1 base and J by 4 bases, and 13 bases separated the two germline ends. The CDR3, as DNA: TGTGCCAGCAGCTTAGAGTCAGGGCCGGTCACCGGGGAGCTGTTTTTT. This sequence encodes CASSLESGPVTGELFF.

This sequence joins TRBV27 and TRBJ1-6; D is possibly TRBD1 (6 bases). Trimming shortened V by 3 bases and J by 8 bases, and 20 bases separated the two germline ends. The CDR3 is 17 amino acids. Germline V gene data show CDR1 as MNHEY and CDR2 as SMNVEV (reference sequence). CDR3 in amino acids: CASSLFTGTIFDSPLHF. CDR3 nucleotides: TGTGCCAGCAGTTTGTTTACAGGGACAATTTTTGATTCACCCCTCCACTTT.

This clone has only one observation. The chain is built from TRBV2 and TRBJ2-3; D is unresolved. CDR1 is SNHLY and CDR2 is FYNNEI in the germline V gene. Trimming removed 7 bases at V and 1 base at J, with 15 bases between. The CDR3 has 15 residues. CDR3 sequence reads: CASTPLVSGTDTQYF. The CDR3 nucleotides read TGTGCCAGCACCCCCCTAGTTTCGGGCACAGATACGCAGTATTTT.

The rearrangement joins TRBV5-6 to TRBJ2-2; 8 bases are shared with TRBD2. Trimming cost V 3 bases and J 7 bases; bases outside gene matches: 5. The CDR3 totals 14 residues. The germline V gene encodes CDR1 SGHDT and CDR2 YYEEEE. Written as DNA, the CDR3 is TGTGCCAGCAGCTACGGGAGGGGAAACGGGGAGCTGTTTTTT. Protein product: CASSYGRGNGELFF.

The rearrangement links TRBV4-1 to TRBJ2-7; no clear D. CDR3 length equals 13 residues. The germline V gene encodes CDR1 MGHRA and CDR2 YSYEKL. Trimming cost V 0 bases and J 5 bases, with 8 bases left between them. The CDR3 loop reads CASSQDTSDEQYF. CDR3 DNA sequence: TGCGCCAGCAGCCAAGATACGAGTGACGAGCAGTACTTC.

The CDR3 sequence is CASSFEQGGSVAGYTF. The CDR3 DNA is TGTGCCAGCAGCTTTGAACAGGGCGGGAGCGTAGCTGGCTACACCTTC. The V gene is TRBV7-9, the J gene TRBJ1-2; D is possibly TRBD1 (6 bases). The V and J ends lost 3 bases and 7 bases respectively, with 21 bases between them. CDR1 and CDR2 from the germline V gene are SEHNR and FQNEAQ (reference sequence). This CDR3 is built from 16 residues. The full variable domain, with the rest looked up from reference TRBV7-9 and TRBJ1-2, is DTGVSQNPRHKITKRGQNVTFRCDPISEHNRLYWYRQTLGQGPEFLTYFQNEAQLEKSRLLSDRFSAERPKGSFSTLEIQRTEQGDSAMYLCASSFEQGGSVAGYTFGSGTRLTVV.

This chain uses TRBV5-6 with TRBJ1-5, with 8 bases aligning to TRBD1. The CDR3 spans 18 residues. The J segment lost 11 bases and the V segment lost 5 bases, leaving 24 bases of the junction unmatched. Germline V gives CDR1 SGHDT, CDR2 YYEEEE. The CDR3 DNA reads as TGTGCCAGCAGGCCGACATCAAGCCGGACAGGGCGGCGTCCAGCCCAGCATTTT. It yields the protein CASRPTSSRTGRRPAQHF.

The chain is built from TRBV30 and TRBJ2-3, with 10 bases matching TRBD1. Germline V lookup: CDR1 GTSNPN, CDR2 SVGIG (reference sequence). J was trimmed by 6 bases and V by 3 bases; bases with no gene match: 6. The CDR3 covers 14 residues. DNA for the CDR3: TGTGCCTGGAGGACAGGGGGCCTTAGGGATACGCAGTATTTT. The encoded protein is CAWRTGGLRDTQYF.

The gene calls are TRBV10-2 and TRBJ2-3; 11 bases map to TRBD2. Trimming took 7 bases from V and 4 from J; bases not matched to a gene: 7. The CDR3 is 15 residues long. Germline lookup yields CDR1 WSHSY and CDR2 SAAADI. In DNA, the CDR3 is TGCGCCAGCACTCCTAGCGGGGGGCGGGCAGATACGCAGTATTTT. Protein sequence: CASTPSGGRADTQYF.